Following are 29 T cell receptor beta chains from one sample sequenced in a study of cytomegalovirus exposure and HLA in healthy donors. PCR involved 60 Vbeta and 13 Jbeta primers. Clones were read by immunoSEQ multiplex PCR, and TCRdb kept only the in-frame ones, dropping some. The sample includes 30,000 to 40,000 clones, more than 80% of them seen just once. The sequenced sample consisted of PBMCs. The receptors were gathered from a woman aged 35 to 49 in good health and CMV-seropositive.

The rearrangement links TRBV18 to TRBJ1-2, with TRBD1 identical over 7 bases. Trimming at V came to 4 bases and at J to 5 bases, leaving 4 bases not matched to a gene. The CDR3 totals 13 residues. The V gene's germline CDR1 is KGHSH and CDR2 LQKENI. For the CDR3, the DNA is TGTGCCAGCTCACACGACAGGGCATATGGCTACACCTTC. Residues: CASSHDRAYGYTF. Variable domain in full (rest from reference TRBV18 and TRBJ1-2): NAGVMQNPRHLVRRRGQEARLRCSPMKGHSHVYWYRQLPEEGLKFMVYLQKENIIDESGMPKERFSAEFPKEGPSILRIQQVVRGDSAAYFCASSHDRAYGYTFGSGTRLTVV.

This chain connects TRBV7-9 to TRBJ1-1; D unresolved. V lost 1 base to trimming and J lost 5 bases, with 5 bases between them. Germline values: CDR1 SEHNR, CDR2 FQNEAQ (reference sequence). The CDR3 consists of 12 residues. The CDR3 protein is CASSLGRTEAFF. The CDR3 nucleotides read TGTGCCAGCAGCTTAGGGAGGACTGAAGCTTTCTTT.

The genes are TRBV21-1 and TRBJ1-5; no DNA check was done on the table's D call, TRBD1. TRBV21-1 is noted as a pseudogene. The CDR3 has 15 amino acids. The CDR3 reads CASSRRTGSSQPQHF. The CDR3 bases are TGTGCCAGCAGCAGACGGACAGGGAGTAGTCAGCCCCAGCATTTT.

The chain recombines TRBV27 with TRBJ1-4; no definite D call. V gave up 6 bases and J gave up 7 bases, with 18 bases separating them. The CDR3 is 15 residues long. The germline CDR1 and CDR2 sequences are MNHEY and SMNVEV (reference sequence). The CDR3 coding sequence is TGTGCCAGCAGCTACGGGTCAATTCCCAGTGAAAAACTGTTTTTT. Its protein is CASSYGSIPSEKLFF.

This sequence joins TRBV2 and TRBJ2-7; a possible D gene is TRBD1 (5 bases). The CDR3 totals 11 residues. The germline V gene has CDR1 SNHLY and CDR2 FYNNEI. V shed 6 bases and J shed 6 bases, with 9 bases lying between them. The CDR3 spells CASRGRGEQYF. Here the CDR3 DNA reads TGTGCCAGCAGGGGGCGAGGCGAGCAGTACTTC.

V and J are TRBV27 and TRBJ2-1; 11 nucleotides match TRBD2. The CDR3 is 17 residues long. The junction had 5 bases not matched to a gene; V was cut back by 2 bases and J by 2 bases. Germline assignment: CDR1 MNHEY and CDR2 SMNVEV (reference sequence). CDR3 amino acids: CASSLLLAGVPYNEQFF. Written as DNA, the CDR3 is TGTGCCAGCAGTTTACTACTAGCGGGGGTACCCTACAATGAGCAGTTCTTC.

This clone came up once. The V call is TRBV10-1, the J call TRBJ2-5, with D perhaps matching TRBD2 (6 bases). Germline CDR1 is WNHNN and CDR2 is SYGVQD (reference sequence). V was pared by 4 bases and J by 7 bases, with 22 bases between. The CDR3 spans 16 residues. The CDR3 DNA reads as TGCGCCAGCAGTGGAGGAGGGACGAGGGGAAAGGGGACCCAGTACTTC. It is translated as CASSGGGTRGKGTQYF.

CDR3 amino acids: CATSRDSAGAADTQYF. The CDR3 nucleotides read TGTGCCACCAGCAGAGATTCGGCAGGGGCGGCAGATACGCAGTATTTT. The V gene is TRBV15, the J gene TRBJ2-3; TRBD1 might be the D (6 bases). The CDR3 contains 16 residues. Germline-derived CDR1 and CDR2 are LNHNV and YYDKDF (reference sequence). V was trimmed by 0 bases and J by 4 bases, leaving 14 bases between them.

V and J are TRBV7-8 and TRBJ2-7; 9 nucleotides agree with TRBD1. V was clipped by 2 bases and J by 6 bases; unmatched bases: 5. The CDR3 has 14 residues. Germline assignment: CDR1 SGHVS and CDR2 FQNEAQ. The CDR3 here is CASSLPGQGSEQYF. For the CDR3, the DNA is TGTGCCAGCAGCTTACCGGGACAGGGCTCCGAGCAGTACTTC.

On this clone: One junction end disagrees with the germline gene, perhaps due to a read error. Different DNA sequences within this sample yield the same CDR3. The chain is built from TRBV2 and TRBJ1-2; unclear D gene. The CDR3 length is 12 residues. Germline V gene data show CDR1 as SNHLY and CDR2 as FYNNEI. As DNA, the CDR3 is TGTGCCAGCAGAGCTACTAACTACGGCTACACCTTC. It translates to CASRATNYGYTF.

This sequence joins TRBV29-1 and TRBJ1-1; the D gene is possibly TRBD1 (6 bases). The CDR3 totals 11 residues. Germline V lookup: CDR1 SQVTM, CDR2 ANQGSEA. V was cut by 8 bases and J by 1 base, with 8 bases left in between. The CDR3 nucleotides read TGCAGCTACAGGGAGAACACTGAAGCTTTCTTT. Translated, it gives CSYRENTEAFF.

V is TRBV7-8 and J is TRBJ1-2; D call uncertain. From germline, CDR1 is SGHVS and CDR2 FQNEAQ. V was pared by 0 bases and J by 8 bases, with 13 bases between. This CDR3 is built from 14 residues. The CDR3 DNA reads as TGTGCCAGCAGCTTAGCGGTGCCTGGGGAGGGCTACACCTTC. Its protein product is CASSLAVPGEGYTF.

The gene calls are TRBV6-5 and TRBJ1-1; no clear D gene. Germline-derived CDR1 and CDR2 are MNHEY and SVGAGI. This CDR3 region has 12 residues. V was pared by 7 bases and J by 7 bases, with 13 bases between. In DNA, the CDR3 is TGTGCCAGCAAAAATCCAGAACGTGAAGCTTTCTTT. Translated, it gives CASKNPEREAFF.

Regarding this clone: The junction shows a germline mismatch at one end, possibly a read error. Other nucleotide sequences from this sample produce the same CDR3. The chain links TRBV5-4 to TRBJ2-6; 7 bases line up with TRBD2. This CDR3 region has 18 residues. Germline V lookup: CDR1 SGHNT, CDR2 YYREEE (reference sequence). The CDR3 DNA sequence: TGCGCCAGCAGCTTGGATATGGGGGGGAGCTCTGGGGCCAACGTCCTGACTTTC. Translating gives CASSLDMGGSSGANVLTF.

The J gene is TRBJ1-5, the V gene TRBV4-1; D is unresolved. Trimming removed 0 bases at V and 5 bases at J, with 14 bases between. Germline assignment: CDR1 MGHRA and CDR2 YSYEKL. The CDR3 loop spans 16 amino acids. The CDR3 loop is CASSQDIGLSDQPQHF. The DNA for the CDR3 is TGCGCCAGCAGCCAAGATATAGGACTGTCAGATCAGCCCCAGCATTTT.

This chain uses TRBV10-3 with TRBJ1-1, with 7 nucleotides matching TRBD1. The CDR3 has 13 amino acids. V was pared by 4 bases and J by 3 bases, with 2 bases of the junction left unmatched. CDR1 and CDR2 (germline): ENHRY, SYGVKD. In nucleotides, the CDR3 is TGTGCCATCAGTGTAGACAGGGACACTGAAGCTTTCTTT. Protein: CAISVDRDTEAFF.

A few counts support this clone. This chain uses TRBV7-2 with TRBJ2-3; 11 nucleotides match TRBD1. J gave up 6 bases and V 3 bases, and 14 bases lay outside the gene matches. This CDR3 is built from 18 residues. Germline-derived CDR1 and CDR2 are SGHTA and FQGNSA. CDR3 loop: CASSLEWTGGGWLDTQYF. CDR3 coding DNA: TGTGCCAGCAGCTTGGAGTGGACAGGGGGCGGGTGGCTGGATACGCAGTATTTT.

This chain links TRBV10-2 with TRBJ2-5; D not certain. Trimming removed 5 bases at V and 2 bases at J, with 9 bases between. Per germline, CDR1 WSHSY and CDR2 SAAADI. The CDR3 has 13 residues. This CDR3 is CASSLAEQETQYF. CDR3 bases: TGCGCCAGCAGTTTGGCAGAACAAGAGACCCAGTACTTC.

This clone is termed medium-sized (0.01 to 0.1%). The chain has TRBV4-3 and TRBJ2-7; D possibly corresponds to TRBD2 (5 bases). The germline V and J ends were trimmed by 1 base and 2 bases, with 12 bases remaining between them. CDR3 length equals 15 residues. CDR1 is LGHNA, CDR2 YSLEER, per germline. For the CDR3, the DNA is TGCGCCAGCAGCCAAGCGCTAGCCGAAGCCTACGAGCAGTACTTC. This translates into CASSQALAEAYEQYF.

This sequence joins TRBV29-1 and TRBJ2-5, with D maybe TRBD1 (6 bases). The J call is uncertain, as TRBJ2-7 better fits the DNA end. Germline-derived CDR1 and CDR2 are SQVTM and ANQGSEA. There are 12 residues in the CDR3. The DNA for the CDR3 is TGCAGCGTTGAGGACAGAACCTACGAGCAGTACTTC. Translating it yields CSVEDRTYEQYF.

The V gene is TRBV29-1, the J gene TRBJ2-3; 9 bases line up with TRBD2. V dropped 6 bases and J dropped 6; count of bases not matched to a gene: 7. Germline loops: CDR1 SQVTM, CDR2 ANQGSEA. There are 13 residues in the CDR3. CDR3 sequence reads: CSVHAGGPDTQYF. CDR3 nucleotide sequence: TGCAGCGTGCATGCGGGGGGGCCGGATACGCAGTATTTT.

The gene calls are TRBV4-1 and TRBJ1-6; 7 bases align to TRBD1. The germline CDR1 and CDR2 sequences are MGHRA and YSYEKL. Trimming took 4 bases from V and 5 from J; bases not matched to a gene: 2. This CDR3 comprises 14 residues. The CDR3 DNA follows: TGCGCCAGCAGCCGGGGACAGAATAATTCACCCCTCCACTTT. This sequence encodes CASSRGQNNSPLHF.

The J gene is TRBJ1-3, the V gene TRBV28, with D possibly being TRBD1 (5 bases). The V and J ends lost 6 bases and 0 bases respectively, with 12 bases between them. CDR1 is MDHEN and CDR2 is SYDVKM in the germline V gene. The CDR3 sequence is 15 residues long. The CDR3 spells CASSQQVFSGNTIYF. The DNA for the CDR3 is TGTGCCAGCAGCCAACAGGTTTTCTCTGGAAACACCATATATTTT.

The CDR3 loop is CASSQKGGAQYEQYF. DNA for the CDR3: TGCGCCAGCAGTCAGAAGGGGGGGGCGCAATACGAGCAGTACTTC. The chain uses TRBV23-1 and TRBJ2-7; a possible D gene is TRBD2 (7 bases). TRBV23-1 is given ORF status, its function remaining uncertain. This CDR3 region has 15 residues. V was clipped by 3 bases and J by 4 bases, with 16 bases between them.

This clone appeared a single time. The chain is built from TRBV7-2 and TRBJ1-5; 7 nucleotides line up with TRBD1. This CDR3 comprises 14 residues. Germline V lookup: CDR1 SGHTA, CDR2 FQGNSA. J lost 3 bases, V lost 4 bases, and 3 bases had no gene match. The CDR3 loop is CASSSRGSNQPQHF. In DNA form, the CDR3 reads TGTGCCAGCAGCTCCAGGGGGTCCAATCAGCCCCAGCATTTT. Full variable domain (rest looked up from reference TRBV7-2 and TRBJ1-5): GAGVSQSPSNKVTEKGKDVELRCDPISGHTALYWYRQSLGQGLEFLIYFQGNSAPDKSGLPSDRFSAERTGGSVSTLTIQRTQQEDSAVYLCASSSRGSNQPQHFGDGTRLSIL.

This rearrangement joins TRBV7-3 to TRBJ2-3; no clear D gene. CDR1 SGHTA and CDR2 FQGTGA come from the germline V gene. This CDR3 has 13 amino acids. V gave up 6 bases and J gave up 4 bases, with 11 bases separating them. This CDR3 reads CASRPGEADTQYF. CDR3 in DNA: TGTGCCAGCAGACCCGGTGAGGCAGATACGCAGTATTTT.

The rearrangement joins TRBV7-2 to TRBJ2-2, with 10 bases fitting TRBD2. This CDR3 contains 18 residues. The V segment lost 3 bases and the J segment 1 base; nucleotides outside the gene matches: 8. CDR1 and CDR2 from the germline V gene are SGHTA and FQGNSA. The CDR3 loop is CASSLRAGGLKNTGELFF. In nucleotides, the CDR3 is TGTGCCAGCAGCTTGAGAGCGGGGGGGTTGAAGAACACCGGGGAGCTGTTTTTT.

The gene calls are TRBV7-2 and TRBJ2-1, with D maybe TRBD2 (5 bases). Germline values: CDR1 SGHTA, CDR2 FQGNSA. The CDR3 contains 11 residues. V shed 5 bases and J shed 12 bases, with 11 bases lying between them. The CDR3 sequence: CASSVLEGQFF. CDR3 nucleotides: TGTGCCAGCAGCGTACTAGAAGGGCAGTTCTTC.

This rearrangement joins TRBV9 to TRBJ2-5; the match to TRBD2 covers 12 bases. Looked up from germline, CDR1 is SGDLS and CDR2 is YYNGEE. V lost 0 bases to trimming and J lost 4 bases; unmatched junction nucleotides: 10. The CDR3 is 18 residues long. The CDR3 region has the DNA TGTGCCAGCAGCGTAGGGGGGCTAGCGGGGGGGCCGGGAGAGACCCAGTACTTC. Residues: CASSVGGLAGGPGETQYF.